The 2 T cell receptor beta chains presented below share a single source sample, sequenced in a study of blood T cell repertoires in COVID-19. Sequencing used immunoSEQ multiplex PCR; TCRdb keeps in-frame clones, though not all of them. This sample carries over 200,000 clones, around 90% of them seen once, and the ten largest clones take 1.5%. Sequences were obtained from peripheral blood. All receptors derive from a man between 18 and 35 years old with active or convalescent COVID-19.

CDR3 coding DNA: TGTGCCGTAACAGGGGGCCATGGCTACACCTTC. Its translation is CAVTGGHGYTF. The chain is built from TRBV13 and TRBJ1-2; 9 positions agree with TRBD1. The trim removed 11 bases at V and 6 bases at J, leaving 4 bases unmatched. The CDR3 sequence is 11 residues long. The V gene's germline CDR1 is PRHDT and CDR2 FYEKMQ (reference sequence).

The chain uses TRBV7-2 and TRBJ2-7; 10 bases map to TRBD2. Trimming cost V 1 base and J 3 bases; bases outside gene matches: 6. In germline, CDR1 is SGHTA, CDR2 FQGNSA. The CDR3 contains 16 residues. CDR3 in DNA: TGTGCCAGCAGCTTAGGAGGGACTAGCGTATACTACGAGCAGTACTTC. As protein: CASSLGGTSVYYEQYF.